Listed below are T cell receptor beta chains from one sample, sequenced in a study of OX40 agonist ivuxolimab in advanced cancers. Assay: immunoSEQ multiplex PCR; the TCRdb copy retains only in-frame clones and omits some. The table has tens of thousands of clones, approximately 80% seen once; the top ten hold around an eighth. Sample: CD4+ or CD8+ T cells sorted from blood, taken in a trial of the OX40 agonist ivuxolimab. These receptor sequences come from an adult with an advanced solid tumor such as melanoma, head and neck, liver or kidney cancer. Both conserved end residues are part of each CDR3. Each record gives: clone size, CDR3 length, J gene, V gene, D gene, CDR3 protein, CDR3 DNA. The D gene is left open where the match is weak. Size is stated for part of the rows, as once, few or many counts, or as a class when the clone is expanded.

abundance: few
len: 16
j_gene: TRBJ2-3
v_gene: TRBV6-6
d_gene: NA
CDR3aa: CASSEPDTPRTVTQYF
CDR3nt: TGTGCCAGCAGCGAGCCGGATACCCCTCGAACGGTTACGCAGTATTTT

abundance: NA
len: 13
j_gene: TRBJ1-2
v_gene: TRBV6-5
d_gene: NA
CDR3aa: CASSQGPVYGYTF
CDR3nt: TGTGCCAGCAGCCAAGGACCGGTCTATGGCTACACCTTC

abundance: NA
len: 17
j_gene: TRBJ2-1
v_gene: TRBV27
d_gene: TRBD1
CDR3aa: CASRTIPGQGTYNEQFF
CDR3nt: TGTGCCAGCAGGACAATCCCGGGACAGGGGACATACAATGAGCAGTTCTTC

abundance: NA
len: 13
j_gene: TRBJ2-3
v_gene: TRBV29-1
d_gene: TRBD1
CDR3aa: CSVDDRGTDTQYF
CDR3nt: TGCAGCGTTGACGACAGGGGCACAGATACGCAGTATTTT

abundance: NA
len: 16
j_gene: TRBJ2-6
v_gene: TRBV11-2
d_gene: NA
CDR3aa: CASSLDGGSGANVLTF
CDR3nt: TGTGCCAGCAGCTTAGACGGAGGTTCTGGGGCCAACGTCCTGACTTTC

abundance: NA
len: 16
j_gene: TRBJ2-1
v_gene: TRBV5-4
d_gene: NA
CDR3aa: CAGGGGPALTYNEQFF
CDR3nt: TGTGCCGGAGGGGGGGGGCCTGCCTTGACCTACAATGAGCAGTTCTTC

abundance: NA
len: 14
j_gene: TRBJ1-1
v_gene: TRBV7-2
d_gene: NA
CDR3aa: CASSLGEIRIQAFF
CDR3nt: TGTGCCAGCAGCTTAGGGGAGATAAGAATCCAAGCTTTCTTT

abundance: NA
len: 17
j_gene: TRBJ1-3
v_gene: TRBV11-2
d_gene: NA
CDR3aa: CASRSRPTALPGNTIYF
CDR3nt: TGTGCCAGCAGGTCCAGGCCGACAGCGCTACCTGGAAACACCATATATTTT

abundance: NA
len: 15
j_gene: TRBJ1-3
v_gene: TRBV10-3
d_gene: TRBD1
CDR3aa: CATLKTGARGNTIYF
CDR3nt: TGTGCCACCCTGAAGACAGGGGCTCGGGGAAACACCATATATTTT

abundance: once
len: 15
j_gene: TRBJ2-3
v_gene: TRBV4-3
d_gene: NA
CDR3aa: CASSQEWGGTDTQYF
CDR3nt: TGCGCCAGCAGCCAAGAATGGGGGGGCACAGATACGCAGTATTTT

abundance: once
len: 14
j_gene: TRBJ1-1
v_gene: TRBV6-9
d_gene: NA
CDR3aa: CASSSATANTEAFF
CDR3nt: TGTGCCAGCAGTTCCGCGACAGCGAACACTGAAGCTTTCTTT

abundance: NA
len: 14
j_gene: TRBJ1-3
v_gene: TRBV5-6
d_gene: NA
CDR3aa: CASSLGALVNTIYF
CDR3nt: TGTGCCAGCAGTCTTGGGGCTTTGGTAAACACCATATATTTT

abundance: NA
len: 15
j_gene: TRBJ2-7
v_gene: TRBV7-2
d_gene: TRBD2
CDR3aa: CASSLTSGISYEQYF
CDR3nt: TGTGCCAGCAGCTTAACTAGCGGGATCTCCTACGAGCAGTACTTC

abundance: NA
len: 14
j_gene: TRBJ2-3
v_gene: TRBV29-1
d_gene: TRBD1
CDR3aa: CSVQGVGTQNTQYF
CDR3nt: TGCAGCGTACAGGGGGTCGGAACACAAAATACGCAGTATTTT

abundance: NA
len: 13
j_gene: TRBJ2-7
v_gene: TRBV6-1
d_gene: NA
CDR3aa: CASTGNAGYEQYF
CDR3nt: TGTGCCAGCACGGGGAACGCGGGCTACGAGCAGTACTTC

abundance: NA
len: 13
j_gene: TRBJ1-2
v_gene: TRBV6-5
d_gene: NA
CDR3aa: CASSPTGIYGYTF
CDR3nt: TGTGCCAGCAGTCCCACGGGGATCTATGGCTACACCTTC

abundance: NA
len: 15
j_gene: TRBJ1-1
v_gene: TRBV19
d_gene: NA
CDR3aa: CASSRADGMNTEAFF
CDR3nt: TGTGCCAGTAGTAGGGCGGACGGGATGAACACTGAAGCTTTCTTT

abundance: NA
len: 14
j_gene: TRBJ2-1
v_gene: TRBV7-9
d_gene: NA
CDR3aa: CASSDDRLNNEQFF
CDR3nt: TGTGCCAGCAGCGATGACAGATTAAACAATGAGCAGTTCTTC

abundance: NA
len: 14
j_gene: TRBJ1-5
v_gene: TRBV6-5
d_gene: NA
CDR3aa: CASTSAGGGQPQHF
CDR3nt: TGTGCCAGCACATCAGCGGGGGGTGGGCAGCCCCAGCATTTT

abundance: NA
len: 16
j_gene: TRBJ2-3
v_gene: TRBV4-2
d_gene: NA
CDR3aa: CASSQGWSASTDTQYF
CDR3nt: TGTGCCAGCAGCCAAGGTTGGTCAGCTAGCACAGATACGCAGTATTTT

abundance: few
len: 14
j_gene: TRBJ1-2
v_gene: TRBV19
d_gene: TRBD1
CDR3aa: CASSPGTGLGGYTF
CDR3nt: TGTGCCAGTAGTCCGGGGACAGGGTTAGGAGGCTACACCTTC

abundance: NA
len: 16
j_gene: TRBJ1-1
v_gene: TRBV19
d_gene: TRBD1
CDR3aa: CASSPLQGAGNTEAFF
CDR3nt: TGTGCCAGTAGTCCATTACAGGGGGCTGGGAACACTGAAGCTTTCTTT